This entry is about one T cell receptor (beta chain). Using immunoSEQ multiplex PCR, the repertoire was profiled, and TCRdb retains in-frame clones only, with some absent. The sample has hundreds of thousands of clones, just over 85% seen once. The sample originates from a study of blood T cell repertoires in COVID-19. The germline V gene has CDR1 MDHEN and CDR2 SYDVKM. This CDR3 is built from 15 residues. V lost 3 bases and J lost 8, with 16 bases in between. Sequenced: PBMCs or T cells enriched from blood (not recorded which). This clonotype originated in a man between 35 and 55 years old who had recovered from COVID-19. V gene TRBV28 combines with J gene TRBJ1-4; D gene unclear. This CDR3 reads CASSFIDILGEKLFF. The CDR3 nucleotides are TGTGCCAGCAGTTTTATCGATATTCTGGGCGAAAAACTGTTTTTT.